Listed below are T cell receptor beta chains from one sample, sequenced in a study of T cells in Graves' hyperthyroidism and ophthalmopathy. TCRdb re-analysed the multiplex PCR reads in MiXCR, keeping a single row per CDR3 protein. The repertoire holds some 600,000 distinct CDR3 sequences, with approximately 15% as singletons. The sample comprised blood. All receptors derive from a woman in her twenties or thirties with Graves' hyperthyroidism that later progressed to Graves' ophthalmopathy. The CDR3 runs from the conserved cysteine through the conserved F or W. A D gene is named only where the DNA matches it firmly. Rows may omit the clone size; those that give it use once, few, many or a size class.

cdr3_aa cdr3_nt clone_size j_call v_call d_call
CASSRLGFAVDTQYF TGTGCCAGTTCCAGGTTAGGGTTTGCGGTAGATACGCAGTATTTT few TRBJ2-3 TRBV19 NA
CASSWGTDYRAEQYF TGTGCCAGCAGCTGGGGGACGGACTATCGGGCCGAGCAGTACTTC many TRBJ2-7 TRBV11-2 NA
CASSIAPWRGERTEAFF TGTGCCAGTAGTATAGCGCCCTGGCGTGGTGAGAGGACTGAAGCTTTCTTT many TRBJ1-1 TRBV19 NA
CASSRGDNYEQYF TGTGCCAGCTCACGCGGGGACAACTACGAGCAGTACTTC many TRBJ2-7 TRBV18 NA
CASSPDLGGEKLFF TGTGCCAGCAGCCCGGACCTCGGAGGGGAAAAACTGTTTTTT many TRBJ1-4 TRBV12-3/TRBV12-4 NA
CASSEGRLAGPTDTQYF TGTGCCAGCAGTGAAGGGAGACTAGCGGGCCCCACAGATACGCAGTATTTT many TRBJ2-3 TRBV2 TRBD2
CASSRWYEQYF TGTGCCAGCAGTCGATGGTACGAGCAGTACTTC NA TRBJ2-7 TRBV6-2/TRBV6-3 NA
CASSPSSDIRWGVSPLHF TGTGCCAGCTCACCAAGTTCGGACATCAGATGGGGTGTATCACCCCTCCACTTT many TRBJ1-6 TRBV18 NA
CASSLAGGADYGYTF TGTGCCAGCAGCTTAGCTGGGGGGGCTGACTATGGCTACACCTTC many TRBJ1-2 TRBV7-2 NA
CASRQGQGDSPLHF TGTGCCAGCAGGCAGGGACAGGGGGACTCACCCCTCCACTTT few TRBJ1-6 TRBV7-9 TRBD1
CAWHDPGAYYGYTF TGTGCCTGGCATGACCCGGGGGCGTACTATGGCTACACCTTC few TRBJ1-2 TRBV30 NA
CASSRFGDLQETQYF TGTGCCAGCAGCCGTTTCGGGGACCTCCAAGAGACCCAGTACTTC many TRBJ2-5 TRBV7-2 NA
CASSRKETQYF TGTGCCAGCAGTCGTAAGGAGACCCAGTACTTC many TRBJ2-5 TRBV28 NA
CASSLSGNSYNEQFF TGTGCCAGCAGTTTAAGCGGGAACTCCTACAATGAGCAGTTCTTC many TRBJ2-1 TRBV12-3/TRBV12-4 TRBD2
CASIKLAGDIYEQYF TGTGCCAGCATCAAACTAGCGGGAGATATCTACGAGCAGTACTTC many TRBJ2-7 TRBV27 TRBD2
CASSLRLANNEQFF TGCGCCAGCAGCTTGAGACTAGCGAACAATGAGCAGTTCTTC NA TRBJ2-1 TRBV7-9 TRBD2
CAVGTNSYEQYF TGTGCCGTTGGGACAAACTCCTACGAGCAGTACTTC many TRBJ2-7 TRBV2 NA
CASSQGLAGVPEQFF TGTGCCAGCAGCCAAGGACTAGCGGGAGTTCCTGAGCAGTTCTTC once TRBJ2-1 TRBV12-3/TRBV12-4 TRBD2
CASSESGLAGGQKNEQFF TGTGCCAGCAGTGAATCAGGACTAGCGGGAGGGCAAAAGAATGAGCAGTTCTTC NA TRBJ2-1 TRBV6-1 TRBD2
CASRSRGASNEKLFF TGTGCCAGCAGGTCCAGGGGCGCCTCTAATGAAAAACTGTTTTTT few TRBJ1-4 TRBV12-3/TRBV12-4 NA
CASSLRTGALGETQYF TGTGCCAGCAGTTTGAGGACAGGGGCGCTAGGAGAGACCCAGTACTTC NA TRBJ2-5 TRBV28 TRBD1
CASSYARGNSPLHF TGTGCCAGCAGTTACGCCAGGGGCAATTCACCCCTCCACTTT many TRBJ1-6 TRBV6-5 NA
CASSAGTSENTQYF TGCGCCAGCAGCGCAGGGACTAGCGAGAATACGCAGTATTTT many TRBJ2-3 TRBV5-1 TRBD2
CASSFRGEELFF TGTGCCAGCTCATTCAGGGGAGAGGAACTGTTTTTT few TRBJ1-4 TRBV18 NA
CASSTGLAGETQYF TGTGCTAGCAGCACCGGACTAGCAGGAGAGACCCAGTACTTC few TRBJ2-5 TRBV7-7 TRBD2
CASGPYYEQYF TGTGCCAGCGGCCCCTACTACGAGCAGTACTTC many TRBJ2-7 TRBV6-2/TRBV6-3 NA
CASSSPRGGETGNTIYF TGTGCCAGCAGTTCCCCCCGGGGGGGGGAAACTGGAAACACCATATATTTT few TRBJ1-3 TRBV6-1 NA
CASRLDDYNEQFF TGCGCCAGCAGGTTAGACGACTACAATGAGCAGTTCTTC few TRBJ2-1 TRBV5-1 NA
CSAELEGSVTGPQHF TGCAGCGCTGAACTGGAGGGATCTGTTACAGGGCCCCAGCATTTT few TRBJ1-5 TRBV29-1 NA
CASSAEGDSYNEQFF TGTGCCAGCAGTGCAGAGGGTGACTCCTACAATGAGCAGTTCTTC many TRBJ2-1 TRBV6-1 NA
CASSRTGVGTGELFF TGTGCCAGCAGCCGGACAGGGGTTGGGACCGGGGAGCTGTTTTTT many TRBJ2-2 TRBV12-3/TRBV12-4 TRBD1
CASRGGGSSEAFF TGTGCCAGCAGAGGAGGGGGTTCGTCCGAAGCTTTCTTT many TRBJ1-1 TRBV6-1 NA